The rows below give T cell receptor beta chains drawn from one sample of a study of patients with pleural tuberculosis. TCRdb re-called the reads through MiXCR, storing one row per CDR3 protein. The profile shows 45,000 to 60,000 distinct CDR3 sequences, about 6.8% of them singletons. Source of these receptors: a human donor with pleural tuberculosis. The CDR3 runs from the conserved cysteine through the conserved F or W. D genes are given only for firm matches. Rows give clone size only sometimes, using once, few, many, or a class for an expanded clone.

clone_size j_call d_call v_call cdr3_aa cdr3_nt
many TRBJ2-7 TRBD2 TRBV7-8 CASSLPGGYEQYF TGTGCCAGCAGCTTACCGGGAGGCTACGAGCAGTACTTC
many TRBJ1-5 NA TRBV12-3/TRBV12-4 CASSLKGESNQPQHF TGTGCCAGCAGTTTAAAGGGTGAAAGCAATCAGCCCCAGCATTTT
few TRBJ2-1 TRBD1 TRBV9 CASSARQGSYNEQFF TGTGCCAGCAGCGCCCGACAGGGGTCCTACAATGAGCAGTTCTTC
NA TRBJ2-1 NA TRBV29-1 CSVEGSPYNEQFF TGCAGCGTTGAGGGGAGCCCCTACAATGAGCAGTTCTTC
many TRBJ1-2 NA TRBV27 CASSPTDNYGYTF TGTGCCAGCAGTCCGACAGATAACTATGGCTACACCTTC
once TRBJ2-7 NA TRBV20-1 CSARDSGRSYEQYF TGCAGCGCTAGAGATTCAGGCAGATCCTACGAGCAGTACTTC
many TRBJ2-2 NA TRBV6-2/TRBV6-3 CASSWVVGSGELFF TGTGCCAGCAGTTGGGTCGTGGGGTCCGGGGAGCTGTTTTTT
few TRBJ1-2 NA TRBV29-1 CSVQQTVNYGYTF TGCAGCGTTCAACAGACGGTAAACTATGGCTACACCTTC
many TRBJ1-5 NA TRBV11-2 CASSTQGGQPQHF TGTGCCAGCAGCACACAGGGTGGTCAGCCCCAGCATTTT
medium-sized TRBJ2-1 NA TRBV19 CASKRQVFSYNEQFF TGTGCCAGTAAAAGACAGGTATTCTCCTACAATGAGCAGTTCTTC
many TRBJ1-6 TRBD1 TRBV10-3 CAIRPTGTTYNSPLHF TGTGCCATCAGACCGACAGGGACGACCTATAATTCACCCCTCCACTTT
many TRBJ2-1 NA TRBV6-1 CASSEDYRGEQFF TGTGCCAGCAGTGAGGACTACAGGGGTGAGCAGTTCTTC
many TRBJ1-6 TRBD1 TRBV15 CATSRDRDRGSLHF TGTGCCACCAGCAGAGATCGGGACAGGGGATCCCTCCACTTT
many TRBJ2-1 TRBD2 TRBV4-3 CASSPGRDNEQFF TGCGCCAGCAGCCCGGGGAGGGACAATGAGCAGTTCTTC
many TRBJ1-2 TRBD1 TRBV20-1 CSASGTGATNYGYTF TGCAGTGCTAGTGGGACAGGGGCCACTAACTATGGCTACACCTTC
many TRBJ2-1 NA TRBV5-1 CASSLAEGGYNEQFF TGCGCCAGCAGCTTGGCCGAAGGGGGCTACAATGAGCAGTTCTTC
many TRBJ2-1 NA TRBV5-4 CASSSRQDSYNEQFF TGTGCCAGCAGCTCCCGACAGGACTCCTACAATGAGCAGTTCTTC
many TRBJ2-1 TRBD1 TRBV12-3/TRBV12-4 CASSSPGQPYNEQFF TGTGCCAGCAGTTCCCCGGGACAGCCATACAATGAGCAGTTCTTC
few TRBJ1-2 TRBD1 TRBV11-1 CASSLGDRGSDGYTF TGTGCCAGCAGCTTAGGGGACAGGGGGAGTGATGGCTACACCTTC
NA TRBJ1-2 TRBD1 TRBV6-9 CASKGRGLSNIGYTF TGTGCCAGCAAGGGCAGGGGGTTATCCAACATAGGCTACACCTTC
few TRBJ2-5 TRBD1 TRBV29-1 CSVERDRETQYF TGCAGCGTTGAGAGGGACAGGGAGACCCAGTACTTC
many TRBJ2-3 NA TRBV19 CASHPRGTDTQYF TGTGCCAGTCATCCCCGGGGCACAGATACGCAGTATTTT